This T cell receptor beta chain was sequenced during a study of T cells after yellow fever vaccination. This clonotype has only a few counts. V lost 5 bases and J lost 0, with 11 bases in between. Germline CDR1 DFQATT, CDR2 SNEGSKA (reference sequence). The CDR3 has 14 amino acids. They built TCR cDNA with 5'RACE template switching, a step that put in a universal primer site and UMIs. Via MiXCR, TCRdb re-called the 5' RACE reads, giving one row per CDR3 protein. The table has 130,000 or so distinct CDR3 sequences, 13% to 15% seen once. Sequenced here: CD8+ T cells sorted from PBMCs, sampled 5 days after the yellow fever booster vaccination. The clonotype was recovered from a man aged 18-30 years who received the YFV17D yellow fever vaccine. The V and J genes are TRBV20-1 and TRBJ2-1, with D possibly being TRBD2 (6 bases). CDR3 region: CSAGGASSYNEQFF. As DNA, the CDR3 is TGCAGTGCTGGCGGGGCCAGCTCCTACAATGAGCAGTTCTTC.